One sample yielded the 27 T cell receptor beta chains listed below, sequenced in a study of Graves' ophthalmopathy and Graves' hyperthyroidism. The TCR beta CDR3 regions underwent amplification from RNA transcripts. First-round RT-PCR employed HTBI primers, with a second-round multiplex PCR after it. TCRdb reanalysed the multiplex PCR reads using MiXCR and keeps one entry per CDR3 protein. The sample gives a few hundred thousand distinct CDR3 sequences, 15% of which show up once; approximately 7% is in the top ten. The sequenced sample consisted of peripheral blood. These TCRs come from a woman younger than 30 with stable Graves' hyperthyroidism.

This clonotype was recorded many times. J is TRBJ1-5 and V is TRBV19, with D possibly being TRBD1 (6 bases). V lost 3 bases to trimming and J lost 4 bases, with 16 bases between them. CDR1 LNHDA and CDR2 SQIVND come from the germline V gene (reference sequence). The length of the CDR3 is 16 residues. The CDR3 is CASSMPRGALNQPQHF. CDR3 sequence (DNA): TGTGCCAGTAGTATGCCAAGGGGGGCTCTGAATCAGCCCCAGCATTTT. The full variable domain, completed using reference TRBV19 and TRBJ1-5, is DGGITQSPKYLFRKEGQNVTLSCEQNLNHDAMYWYRQDPGQGLRLIYYSQIVNDFQKGDIAEGYSVSREKKESFPLTVTSAQKNPTAFYLCASSMPRGALNQPQHFGDGTRLSIL.

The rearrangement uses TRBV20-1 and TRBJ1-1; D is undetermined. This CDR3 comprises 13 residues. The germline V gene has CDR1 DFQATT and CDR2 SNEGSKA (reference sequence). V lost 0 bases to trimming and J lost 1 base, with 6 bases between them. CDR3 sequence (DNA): TGCAGTGCTAGAGATGGGAGGAACACTGAAGCTTTCTTT. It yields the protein CSARDGRNTEAFF.

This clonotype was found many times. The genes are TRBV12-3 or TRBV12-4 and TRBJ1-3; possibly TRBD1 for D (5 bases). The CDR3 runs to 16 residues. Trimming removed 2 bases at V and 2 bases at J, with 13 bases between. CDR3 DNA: TGTGCCAGCAGTTTAAGGGGCCGAGGGGCTGGAAACACCATATATTTT. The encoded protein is CASSLRGRGAGNTIYF.

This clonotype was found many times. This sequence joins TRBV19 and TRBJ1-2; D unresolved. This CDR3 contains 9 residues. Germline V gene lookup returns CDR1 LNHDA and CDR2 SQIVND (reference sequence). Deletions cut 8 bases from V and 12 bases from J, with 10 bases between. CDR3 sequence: CASGRVHTF. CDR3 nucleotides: TGTGCCAGTGGGCGGGTCCACACCTTC.

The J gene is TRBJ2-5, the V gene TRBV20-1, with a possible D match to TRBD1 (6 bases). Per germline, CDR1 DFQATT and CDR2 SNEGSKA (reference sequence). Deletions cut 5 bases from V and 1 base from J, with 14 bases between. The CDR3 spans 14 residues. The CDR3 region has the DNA TGCAGTGCTGCCGAACAGGGTGGCCAAGAGACCCAGTACTTC. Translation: CSAAEQGGQETQYF.

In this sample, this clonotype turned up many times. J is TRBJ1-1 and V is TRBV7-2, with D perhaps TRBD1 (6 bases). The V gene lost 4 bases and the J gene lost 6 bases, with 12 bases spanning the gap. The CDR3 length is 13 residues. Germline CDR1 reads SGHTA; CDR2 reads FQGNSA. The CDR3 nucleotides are TGTGCCAGCAGCTCCCTATCAGGGGCTGAAGCTTTCTTT. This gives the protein CASSSLSGAEAFF.

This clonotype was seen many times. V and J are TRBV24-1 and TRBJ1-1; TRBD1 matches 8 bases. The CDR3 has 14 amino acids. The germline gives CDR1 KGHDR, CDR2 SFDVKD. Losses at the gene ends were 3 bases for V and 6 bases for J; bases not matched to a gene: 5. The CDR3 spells CATSDDRQGSEAFF. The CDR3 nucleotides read TGTGCCACCAGTGATGACCGACAGGGGTCTGAAGCTTTCTTT.

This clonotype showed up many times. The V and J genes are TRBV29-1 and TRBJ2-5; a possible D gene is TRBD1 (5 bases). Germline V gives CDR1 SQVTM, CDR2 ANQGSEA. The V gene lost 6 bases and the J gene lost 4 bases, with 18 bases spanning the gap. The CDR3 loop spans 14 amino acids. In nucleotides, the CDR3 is TGCAGCGTCTCCCCCCAGGGTCCAAGAGAGACCCAGTACTTC. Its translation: CSVSPQGPRETQYF.

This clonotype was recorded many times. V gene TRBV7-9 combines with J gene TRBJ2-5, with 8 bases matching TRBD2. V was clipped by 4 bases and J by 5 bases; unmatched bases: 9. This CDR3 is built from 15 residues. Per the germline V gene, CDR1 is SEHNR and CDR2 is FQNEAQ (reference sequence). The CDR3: CASSSWTSFLETQYF. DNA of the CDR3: TGTGCCAGCAGCTCCTGGACTAGCTTTTTGGAGACCCAGTACTTC.

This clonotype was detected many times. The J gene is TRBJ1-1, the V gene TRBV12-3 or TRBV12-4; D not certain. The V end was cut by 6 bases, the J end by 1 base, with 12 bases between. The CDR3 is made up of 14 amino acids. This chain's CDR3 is CASRSLDTNTEAFF. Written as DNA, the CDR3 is TGTGCCAGCAGATCCTTAGACACGAACACTGAAGCTTTCTTT.

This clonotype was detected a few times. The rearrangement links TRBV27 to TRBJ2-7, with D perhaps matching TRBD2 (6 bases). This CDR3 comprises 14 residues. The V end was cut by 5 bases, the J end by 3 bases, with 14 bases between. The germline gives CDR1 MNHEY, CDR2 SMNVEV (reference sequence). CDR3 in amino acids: CASSRGLRFYEQYF. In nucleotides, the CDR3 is TGTGCCAGCAGTAGGGGACTGAGGTTCTACGAGCAGTACTTC.

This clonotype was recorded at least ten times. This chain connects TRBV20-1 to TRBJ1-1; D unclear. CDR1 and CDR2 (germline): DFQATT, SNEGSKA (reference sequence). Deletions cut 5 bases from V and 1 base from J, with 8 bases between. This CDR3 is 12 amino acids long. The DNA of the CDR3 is TGCAGTGCTGAAGCAGGGAACACTGAAGCTTTCTTT. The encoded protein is CSAEAGNTEAFF.

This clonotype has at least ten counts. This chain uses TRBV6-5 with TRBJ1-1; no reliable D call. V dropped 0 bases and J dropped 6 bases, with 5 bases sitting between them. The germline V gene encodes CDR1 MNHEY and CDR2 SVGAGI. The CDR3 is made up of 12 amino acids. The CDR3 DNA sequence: TGTGCCAGCAGTTACTCGATGTCTGAAGCTTTCTTT. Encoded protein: CASSYSMSEAFF.

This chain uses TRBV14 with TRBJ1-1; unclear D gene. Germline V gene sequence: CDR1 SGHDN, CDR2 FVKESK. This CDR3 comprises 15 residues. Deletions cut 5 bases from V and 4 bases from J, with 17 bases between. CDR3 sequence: CASSSTPTGSTEAFF. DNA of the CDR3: TGTGCCAGCAGCTCAACCCCGACTGGCTCCACTGAAGCTTTCTTT.

The CDR3 reads CASSLGGLASPYEQYF. CDR3 sequence (DNA): TGTGCCAGCAGCTTAGGTGGACTAGCAAGTCCCTACGAGCAGTACTTC. V is TRBV7-8 and J is TRBJ2-7; 8 bases map to TRBD2. The CDR3 totals 16 residues. Looked up from germline, CDR1 is SGHVS and CDR2 is FQNEAQ. V lost 1 base, J lost 2 bases, and 7 bases stayed unmatched.

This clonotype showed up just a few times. The CDR3 DNA is TGTGCCAGCAGACAAACAGGGGGCAGAGGTAATTCACCCCTCCACTTT. The encoded protein is CASRQTGGRGNSPLHF. This rearrangement joins TRBV3-1 to TRBJ1-6, with 9 nucleotides matching TRBD1. The CDR3 runs 16 residues. Trimming cost V 6 bases and J 6 bases; bases outside gene matches: 9. Germline loops: CDR1 LGHDT, CDR2 YNNKEL (reference sequence).

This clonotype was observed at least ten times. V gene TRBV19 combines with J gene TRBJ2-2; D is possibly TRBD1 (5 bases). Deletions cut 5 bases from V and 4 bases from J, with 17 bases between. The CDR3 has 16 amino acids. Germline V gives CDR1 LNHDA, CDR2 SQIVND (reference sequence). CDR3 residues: CASSGTGSVFTGELFF. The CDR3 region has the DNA TGTGCCAGTAGTGGTACAGGATCGGTATTCACCGGGGAGCTGTTTTTT.

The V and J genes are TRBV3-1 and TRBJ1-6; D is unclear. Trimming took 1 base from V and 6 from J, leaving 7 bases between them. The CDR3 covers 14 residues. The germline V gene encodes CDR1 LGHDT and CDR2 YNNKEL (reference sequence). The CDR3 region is CASSQVLINSPLHF. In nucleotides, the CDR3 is TGTGCCAGCAGCCAAGTGCTTATTAATTCACCCCTCCACTTT.

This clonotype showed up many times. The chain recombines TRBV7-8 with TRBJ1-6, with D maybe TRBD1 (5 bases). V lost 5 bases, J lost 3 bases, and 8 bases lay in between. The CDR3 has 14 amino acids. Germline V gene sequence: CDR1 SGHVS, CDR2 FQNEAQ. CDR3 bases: TGTGCCAGCAGCCCAGGACACTATAATTCACCCCTCCACTTT. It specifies CASSPGHYNSPLHF.

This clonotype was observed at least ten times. The CDR3 sequence: CASSSSLGGINYGYTF. CDR3 bases: TGTGCCAGCAGTAGCTCCTTGGGGGGGATTAACTATGGCTACACCTTC. The V call is TRBV27, the J call TRBJ1-2; TRBD1 might be the D (5 bases). The V and J ends lost 5 bases and 1 base respectively, with 17 bases between them. CDR3 length equals 16 residues. Germline CDR1 reads MNHEY; CDR2 reads SMNVEV (reference sequence).

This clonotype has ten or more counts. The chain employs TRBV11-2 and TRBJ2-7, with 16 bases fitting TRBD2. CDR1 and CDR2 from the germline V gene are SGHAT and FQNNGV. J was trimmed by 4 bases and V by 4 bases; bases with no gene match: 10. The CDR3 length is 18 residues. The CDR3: CASSSWGLAGGLPYEQYF. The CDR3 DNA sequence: TGTGCCAGCAGCTCCTGGGGACTAGCGGGGGGGCTCCCTTACGAGCAGTACTTC.

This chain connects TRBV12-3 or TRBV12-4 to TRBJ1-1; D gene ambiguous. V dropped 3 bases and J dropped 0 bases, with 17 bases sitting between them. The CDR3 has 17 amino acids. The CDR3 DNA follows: TGTGCCAGCAGTTTCGAAAATCTGGTAGGAATGAACACTGAAGCTTTCTTT. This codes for CASSFENLVGMNTEAFF.

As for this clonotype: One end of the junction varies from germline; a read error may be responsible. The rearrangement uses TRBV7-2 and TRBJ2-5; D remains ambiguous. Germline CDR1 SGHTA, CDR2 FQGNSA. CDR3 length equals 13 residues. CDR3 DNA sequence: TGTGCCAGCACCTTAGGACCCCAAGAGACCCAGTACTTC. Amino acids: CASTLGPQETQYF.

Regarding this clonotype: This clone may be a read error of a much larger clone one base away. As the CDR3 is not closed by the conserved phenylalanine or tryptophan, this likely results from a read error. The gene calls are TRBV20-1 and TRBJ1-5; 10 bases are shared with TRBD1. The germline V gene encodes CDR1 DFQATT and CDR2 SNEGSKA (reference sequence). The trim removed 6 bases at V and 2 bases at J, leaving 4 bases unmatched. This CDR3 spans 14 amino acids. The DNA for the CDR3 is TGCAGTGCCGGACAGGGGGTTGGCAATCAGCCCCAGCATTAT. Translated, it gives CSAGQGVGNQPQHY.

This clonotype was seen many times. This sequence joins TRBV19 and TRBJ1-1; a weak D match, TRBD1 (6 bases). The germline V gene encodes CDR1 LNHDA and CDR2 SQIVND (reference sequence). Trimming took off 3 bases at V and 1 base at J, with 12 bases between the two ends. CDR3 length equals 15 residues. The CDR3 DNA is TGTGCCAGTAGTATGAACAGGGTCCGGAACACTGAAGCTTTCTTT. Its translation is CASSMNRVRNTEAFF.

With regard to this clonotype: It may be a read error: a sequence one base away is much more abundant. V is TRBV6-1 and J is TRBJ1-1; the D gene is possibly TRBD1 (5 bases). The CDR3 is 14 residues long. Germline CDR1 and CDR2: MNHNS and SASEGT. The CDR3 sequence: CASKTGTENTEACF. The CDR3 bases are TGTGCCAGCAAGACCGGGACCGAGAACACTGAAGCTTGCTTT.

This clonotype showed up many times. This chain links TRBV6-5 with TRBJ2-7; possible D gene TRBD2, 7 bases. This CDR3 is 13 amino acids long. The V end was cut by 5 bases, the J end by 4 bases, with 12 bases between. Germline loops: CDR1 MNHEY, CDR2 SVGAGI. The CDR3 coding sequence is TGTGCCAGCAGTCGGGGGGCCCGGTACGAGCAGTACTTC. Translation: CASSRGARYEQYF.